One sample yielded the 2 T cell receptor beta chains listed below, sequenced in a study of shared clonotypes between healthy human individuals. Using immunoSEQ multiplex PCR, the repertoire was profiled, and TCRdb retains in-frame clones only, with some absent. The sample has 2 million or so clones, just under 95% seen once. CD45RO negativity and positive selection for CCR7 defined naive CD8 cells, a population that excluded terminally differentiated effector memory CD45RA+ cells. The sample taken for sequencing was naive CD8+ T cells sorted from blood. Source of these receptors: a man younger than 35 in good health.

About this clone: Relative to the germline gene, one junction end is altered; a read error may explain this. V gene TRBV6-6 combines with J gene TRBJ1-4; D might be TRBD1 (5 bases). The germline V gene has CDR1 MNHNY and CDR2 SVGAGI (reference sequence). CDR3 length equals 15 residues. CDR3 in DNA: TGTGCCAGCAGTTACTCGACCAGGGTTAATGAAAATGGGCTTTTT. Protein product: CASSYSTRVNENGLF.

The rearrangement joins TRBV7-9 to TRBJ2-5; 7 bases align to TRBD2. J gave up 2 bases and V 5 bases, and 11 bases lay outside the gene matches. CDR1 is SEHNR and CDR2 is FQNEAQ in the germline V gene (reference sequence). CDR3 length: 16 amino acids. CDR3 amino acids: CASSPPRGGIQETQYF. As DNA, the CDR3 is TGTGCCAGCAGCCCCCCCCGGGGAGGGATACAAGAGACCCAGTACTTC. The full variable domain, rest sourced from reference TRBV7-9 and TRBJ2-5, is DTGVSQNPRHKITKRGQNVTFRCDPISEHNRLYWYRQTLGQGPEFLTYFQNEAQLEKSRLLSDRFSAERPKGSFSTLEIQRTEQGDSAMYLCASSPPRGGIQETQYFGPGTRLLVL.